The 16 T cell receptor beta chains below were found in one sample sequenced in a study of CD8 T cells in ankylosing spondylitis. Broader study findings: In ankylosing spondylitis blood, a motif of seven to nine highly homologous TCR beta variants appeared characteristic.

These TCRs' antigens remain unknown. TCRdb called the 5' RACE reads again in MiXCR, with one record for every CDR3 protein. The data show almost 400,000 distinct CDR3 sequences, 20% to 25% seen once. The specimen was blood, either unsorted or a sorted T cell fraction (not recorded which). Receptor source: a male donor with ankylosing spondylitis.

In this sample, this clonotype turned up a few times. The rearrangement links TRBV6-6 to TRBJ2-7, with D perhaps given as TRBD1 or TRBD2 (5 bases each). The CDR3 has 13 amino acids. Trimming took off 5 bases at V and 7 bases at J, with 15 bases between the two ends. Looked up from germline, CDR1 is MNHNY and CDR2 is SVGAGI (reference sequence). The CDR3 region is CASSKIPEGEQYF. In DNA, the CDR3 is TGTGCCAGCAGTAAAATACCTGAGGGGGAGCAGTACTTC.

This chain joins TRBV7-8 and TRBJ2-5, with D perhaps TRBD2 (5 bases). Trimming took 1 base from V and 5 from J, leaving 11 bases between them. Per the germline V gene, CDR1 is SGHVS and CDR2 is FQNEAQ. CDR3 size: 14 residues. Written as DNA, the CDR3 is TGTGCCAGCAGCTTAGACCGCGGGCCGGAGACCCAGTACTTC. Translating gives CASSLDRGPETQYF.

This clonotype was counted once. The chain couples TRBV20-1 to TRBJ2-1; no definite D call. The CDR3 runs 17 residues. Germline V gene sequence: CDR1 DFQATT, CDR2 SNEGSKA (reference sequence). V was cut by 0 bases and J by 0 bases, with 15 bases left in between. The CDR3 sequence is CSARDHRSYRSYNEQFF. The CDR3, as DNA: TGCAGTGCTAGAGATCATCGGTCCTACCGCTCCTACAATGAGCAGTTCTTC.

This sequence joins TRBV9 and TRBJ1-4; 7 bases are a match to TRBD1. CDR3 length: 14 amino acids. The V and J ends lost 3 bases and 8 bases, in that order; junction bases with no gene match: 7. CDR1 SGDLS and CDR2 YYNGEE come from the germline V gene. CDR3 amino acids: CASSARQGQEKLFF. CDR3 coding DNA: TGTGCCAGCAGCGCCCGACAGGGACAGGAAAAACTGTTTTTT.

This clonotype was seen a few times. The CDR3: CASSPGTVNYGYTF. CDR3 nucleotide sequence: TGCGCCAGCAGCCCCGGGACAGTTAACTATGGCTACACCTTC. The rearrangement joins TRBV5-1 to TRBJ1-2, with TRBD1 matching over 7 bases. Per the germline V gene, CDR1 is SGHRS and CDR2 is YFSETQ. There are 14 residues in the CDR3. Unmatched junction bases numbered 4, after V lost 4 bases and J lost 1 base.

The chain couples TRBV5-5 to TRBJ2-5; 7 bases are shared with TRBD1. The CDR3 runs 15 residues. Trimming removed 4 bases from V and 0 bases from J; junction bases left unmatched: 6. CDR1 and CDR2 (germline): SGHKS, YYEKEE (reference sequence). The CDR3 loop is CASSIGQDHQETQYF. The CDR3 DNA is TGTGCCAGCAGCATAGGACAGGATCACCAAGAGACCCAGTACTTC. The full variable domain, with the rest looked up from reference TRBV5-5 and TRBJ2-5, is DAGVTQSPTHLIKTRGQQVTLRCSPISGHKSVSWYQQVLGQGPQFIFQYYEKEERGRGNFPDRFSARQFPNYSSELNVNALLLGDSALYLCASSIGQDHQETQYFGPGTRLLVL.

This clonotype was picked up a small number of times. The chain combines TRBV5-1 with TRBJ2-1; 8 bases are a match to TRBD2. The CDR3 length is 14 residues. Looked up from germline, CDR1 is SGHRS and CDR2 is YFSETQ. After removal of 5 bases from V and 7 bases from J, the junction contained 8 bases not matched to a gene. CDR3 bases: TGCGCCAGCAGAGATACGGGGACTAGTAATGAGCAGTTCTTC. It is translated as CASRDTGTSNEQFF.

The J gene is TRBJ1-1, the V gene TRBV7-3; D perhaps matches TRBD1 (5 bases). Deletions cut 2 bases from V and 1 base from J, with 14 bases between. Per germline, CDR1 SGHTA and CDR2 FQGTGA. The CDR3 is made up of 16 amino acids. In DNA, the CDR3 is TGTGCCAGCAGCTTATTGTCAGGGCCTACGAACACTGAAGCTTTCTTT. The encoded protein is CASSLLSGPTNTEAFF.

The chain uses TRBV20-1 and TRBJ2-3; 7 nucleotides match TRBD2. CDR1 is DFQATT, CDR2 SNEGSKA, per germline (reference sequence). The CDR3 spans 15 residues. The trim removed 1 base at V and 2 bases at J, leaving 6 bases unmatched. CDR3 protein: CSARGGGRSTDTQYF. The CDR3 DNA is TGCAGTGCTAGAGGGGGGGGACGGTCCACAGATACGCAGTATTTT.

The rearrangement uses TRBV5-1 and TRBJ2-3; 7 nucleotides line up with TRBD2. V shed 4 bases and J 2 bases; nucleotides not matched to a gene: 7. CDR1 and CDR2 from the germline V gene are SGHRS and YFSETQ. CDR3 length: 15 residues. CDR3 coding DNA: TGCGCCAGCAGCCTCCAGCGGGATTTCACAGATACGCAGTATTTT. It translates to CASSLQRDFTDTQYF.

This clonotype was seen a few times. CDR3 sequence reads: CASSLVGTGGQPQHF. In DNA form, the CDR3 reads TGTGCCAGCAGCTTAGTGGGGACAGGGGGTCAGCCCCAGCATTTT. J is TRBJ1-5 and V is TRBV7-2, with 11 positions matching TRBD1. CDR1 and CDR2 (germline): SGHTA, FQGNSA. Trimming removed 1 base from V and 6 bases from J; junction bases left unmatched: 2. The CDR3 loop spans 15 amino acids.

The CDR3 nucleotides are TGTGCCAGCAGGCCACAGGGCAGCGGGGAGCTGTTTTTT. Translated: CASRPQGSGELFF. This chain uses TRBV27 with TRBJ2-2, with a possible D match to TRBD1 (6 bases). Germline V gene data show CDR1 as MNHEY and CDR2 as SMNVEV (reference sequence). Trimming shortened V by 6 bases and J by 7 bases, and 12 bases separated the two germline ends. The CDR3 sequence is 13 residues long.

In this sample, this clonotype turned up a few times. V gene TRBV28 combines with J gene TRBJ1-5, with 9 bases that match TRBD1. CDR3 length equals 17 residues. The germline CDR1 and CDR2 sequences are MDHEN and SYDVKM. V lost 5 bases and J lost 1; bases outside the gene matches: 9. The CDR3 sequence is CASSLHQGQGSNQPQHF. The CDR3 DNA is TGTGCCAGCAGTCTGCACCAAGGACAGGGGAGCAATCAGCCCCAGCATTTT.

The chain links TRBV7-2 to TRBJ1-4; D is possibly TRBD1 (6 bases). Germline V gene data show CDR1 as SGHTA and CDR2 as FQGNSA. V lost 5 bases and J 0 bases, leaving 13 bases between the germline ends. The CDR3 covers 16 residues. The CDR3 loop reads CASSETGIATNEKLFF. The CDR3 region has the DNA TGTGCCAGCAGCGAAACAGGGATTGCAACTAATGAAAAACTGTTTTTT.

J is TRBJ2-2 and V is TRBV27; TRBD2 matches 8 bases. CDR3 length equals 17 residues. CDR1 and CDR2 (germline): MNHEY, SMNVEV (reference sequence). V trimming: 8 bases; J trimming: 5 bases; junction bases outside the gene matches: 16. In nucleotides, the CDR3 is TGTGCCAGCCGGATGAGCCCGCACGTAGCGGGGACCGGGGAGCTGTTTTTT. Residues: CASRMSPHVAGTGELFF.

The V gene is TRBV4-2, the J gene TRBJ2-7, with D perhaps matching TRBD1 (5 bases). The germline V and J ends were trimmed by 0 bases and 3 bases, with 12 bases remaining between them. The CDR3 is made up of 15 amino acids. CDR1 is LGHNA and CDR2 is YNFKEQ in the germline V gene. The CDR3 DNA sequence: TGTGCCAGCAGCCAAGATATCGGCAGGGACTACGAGCAGTACTTC. Its translation: CASSQDIGRDYEQYF.